The sequence of this T cell receptor beta chain was determined in a study of PD-L1 blockade in urothelial cancer. Across the whole study: Each participant's history included 0 to 3 prior chemotherapy regimens. Among blood samples, the median T cell count was some 150,000.

Regarding time point: pretreatment peripheral blood. This CDR3 spans 14 amino acids. The V end was cut by 3 bases, the J end by 6 bases, with 17 bases between. Looked up from germline, CDR1 is GTSNPN and CDR2 is SVGIG (reference sequence). Only in-frame clones appear in the TCRdb table, and some are missing; sequencing was by immunoSEQ multiplex PCR. The sample lists around 63,000 clones; roughly four fifths were seen once. Sequenced here: PBMCs, sampled around atezolizumab (anti-PD-L1) treatment. The V and J genes are TRBV30 and TRBJ1-1; D perhaps matches TRBD1 (5 bases). This TCR was recovered from a man between 65 and 85 years old with urothelial cancer. The CDR3 spells CAWSANTWGAEAFF. The CDR3 DNA follows: TGTGCCTGGAGCGCGAACACCTGGGGGGCTGAAGCTTTCTTT.